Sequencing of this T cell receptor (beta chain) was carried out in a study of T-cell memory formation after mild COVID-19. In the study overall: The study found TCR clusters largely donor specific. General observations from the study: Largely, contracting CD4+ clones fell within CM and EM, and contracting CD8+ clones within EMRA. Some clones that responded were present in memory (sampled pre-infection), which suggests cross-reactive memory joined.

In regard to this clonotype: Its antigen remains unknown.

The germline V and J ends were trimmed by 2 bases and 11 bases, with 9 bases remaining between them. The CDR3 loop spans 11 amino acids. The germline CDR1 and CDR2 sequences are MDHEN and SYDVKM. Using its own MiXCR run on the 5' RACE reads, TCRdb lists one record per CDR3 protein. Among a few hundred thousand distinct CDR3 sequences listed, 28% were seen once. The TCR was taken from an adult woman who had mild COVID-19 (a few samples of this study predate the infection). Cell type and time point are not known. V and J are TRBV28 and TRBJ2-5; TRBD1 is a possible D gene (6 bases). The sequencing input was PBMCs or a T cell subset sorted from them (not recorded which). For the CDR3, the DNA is TGTGCCAGCAGTTTAGGACAGTCACAGTACTTC. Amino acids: CASSLGQSQYF.